The clone carrying this TCR beta chain was counted a few times. Its target is not known. Amplification by 5'RACE using constant-segment primers produced TCR alpha and TCR beta cDNA libraries that carried sample barcodes and UMIs. MiXCR was run by TCRdb on the 5' RACE reads, yielding one entry per CDR3 protein. The data hold about 350,000 distinct CDR3 sequences, with roughly an eighth observed a single time. This entry is derived from a study of T-cell memory formation after mild COVID-19. Whole-study context: TCR clusters showed largely donor specificity. Findings of the study overall: Clonal second-wave expansions that peaked on day 37 had unconfirmed SARS-CoV-2 specificity.

Per the germline V gene, CDR1 is SGHRS and CDR2 is YFSETQ. V dropped 2 bases and J dropped 3; count of bases not matched to a gene: 0. The CDR3 contains 14 residues. V is TRBV5-1 and J is TRBJ2-5; 11 bases are shared with TRBD2. Material for sequencing was PBMCs or a T cell subset sorted from them (not recorded which). This TCR derives from a man between 18 and 35 years old who had mild COVID-19 (a few samples of this study predate the infection). Cell type and time point are not known. The CDR3 nucleotides are TGCGCCAGCAGCTTACTAGCGGGAGAAGAGACCCAGTACTTC. Amino acids: CASSLLAGEETQYF.